Below are 9 T cell receptor beta chains sequenced from a single sample in a study of cytomegalovirus exposure and HLA in healthy donors. Primers: 60 Vbeta forward and 13 Jbeta reverse. TCRdb's table, derived via immunoSEQ multiplex PCR, lists solely in-frame clones and lacks some. This repertoire shows 100,000 to 150,000 clones, about 81% found once; its top ten account for roughly 10%. Sequences were obtained from PBMCs. The receptors stem from a woman aged 50 to 60 in good health and CMV-seropositive.

In its sample, this clone was seen a few times. The V call is TRBV9, the J call TRBJ2-3; TRBD2 matches 9 bases. Germline loops: CDR1 SGDLS, CDR2 YYNGEE. Trimming took 0 bases from V and 3 from J; bases not matched to a gene: 8. The CDR3 is 17 amino acids. The CDR3: CASSVGRGGLATDTQYF. The CDR3, as DNA: TGTGCCAGCAGCGTAGGGAGAGGAGGACTAGCGACAGATACGCAGTATTTT.

The rearrangement links TRBV7-8 to TRBJ2-5; possible D gene TRBD1, 6 bases. V lost 2 bases and J 5 bases, leaving 15 bases between the germline ends. From germline, CDR1 is SGHVS and CDR2 FQNEAQ. The CDR3 consists of 15 residues. DNA for the CDR3: TGTGCCAGCAGCTTATTTGGCAGGGGATCGGAGACCCAGTACTTC. Amino acid sequence: CASSLFGRGSETQYF.

The chain is built from TRBV19 and TRBJ2-7; 11 nucleotides line up with TRBD2. CDR3 length: 15 residues. The V gene's germline CDR1 is LNHDA and CDR2 SQIVND (reference sequence). V lost 6 bases to trimming and J lost 7 bases; unmatched junction nucleotides: 11. CDR3 sequence: CASRPSGTSGREQYF. In DNA, the CDR3 is TGTGCCAGTAGACCTTCCGGGACTAGCGGCCGGGAGCAGTACTTC.

Notes on this clone: Distinct nucleotide sequences in the sample also encode this CDR3. V gene TRBV7-2 combines with J gene TRBJ2-1; the D is unclear. The CDR3 is 15 amino acids. Germline V gene data show CDR1 as SGHTA and CDR2 as FQGNSA. V shed 1 base and J shed 0 bases, with 7 bases lying between them. The CDR3 nucleotides read TGTGCCAGCAGCTTAGTCGGTAGCTCCTACAATGAGCAGTTCTTC. Its protein is CASSLVGSSYNEQFF.

This chain links TRBV5-1 with TRBJ1-1, with TRBD1 matching 9 bases. This CDR3 has 13 amino acids. CDR1 is SGHRS and CDR2 is YFSETQ in the germline V gene. V shed 3 bases, J shed 5 bases, and the junction held 2 bases outside the gene matches. For the CDR3, the DNA is TGCGCCAGCAGCTGGGGGACAGGGACTGAAGCTTTCTTT. It encodes CASSWGTGTEAFF.

This clone came up once. The V and J genes are TRBV10-3 and TRBJ2-3; 11 bases fit TRBD2. With V trimmed by 7 bases and J by 4 bases, 7 bases remained unmatched. Looked up from germline, CDR1 is ENHRY and CDR2 is SYGVKD. The CDR3 spans 15 residues. CDR3: CAITPGLAVPDTQYF. DNA of the CDR3: TGTGCCATCACTCCGGGACTAGCGGTTCCAGATACGCAGTATTTT.

This clone was seen only a few times. V is TRBV6-5 and J is TRBJ2-3, with D uncertain. The CDR3 extends over 12 amino acids. Trimming shortened V by 4 bases and J by 11 bases, and 13 bases separated the two germline ends. Germline V gene data show CDR1 as MNHEY and CDR2 as SVGAGI. The CDR3 loop is CASSLEYEVQYF. CDR3 sequence (DNA): TGTGCCAGCAGTTTAGAATACGAGGTGCAGTATTTT.

CDR3 residues: CASSPRTGRAGANVLTF. The CDR3 nucleotides read TGTGCCAGCAGCCCTCGGACAGGGAGAGCTGGGGCCAACGTCCTGACTTTC. The chain uses TRBV9 and TRBJ2-6, with 8 bases aligning to TRBD1. J was trimmed by 2 bases and V by 4 bases; bases with no gene match: 8. Germline V gene data show CDR1 as SGDLS and CDR2 as YYNGEE. The CDR3 loop spans 17 amino acids.

This chain links TRBV5-1 with TRBJ2-5; 8 bases map to TRBD2. The length of the CDR3 is 13 residues. Germline V gene sequence: CDR1 SGHRS, CDR2 YFSETQ. V lost 4 bases, J lost 5 bases, and 4 bases stayed unmatched. Here the CDR3 DNA reads TGCGCCAGCAGCCCTGGGACTAGGGAGACCCAGTACTTC. Its translation: CASSPGTRETQYF.